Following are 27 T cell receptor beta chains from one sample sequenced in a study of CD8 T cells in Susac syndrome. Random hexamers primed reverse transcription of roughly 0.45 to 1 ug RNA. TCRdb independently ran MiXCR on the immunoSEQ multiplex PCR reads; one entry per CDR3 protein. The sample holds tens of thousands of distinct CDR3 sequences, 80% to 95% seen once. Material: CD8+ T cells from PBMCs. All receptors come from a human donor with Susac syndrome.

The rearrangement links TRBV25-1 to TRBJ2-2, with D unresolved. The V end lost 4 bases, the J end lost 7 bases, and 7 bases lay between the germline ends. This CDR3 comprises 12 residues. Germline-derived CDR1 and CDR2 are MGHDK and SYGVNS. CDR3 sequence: CASSALNGELFF. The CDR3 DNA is TGTGCCAGCAGTGCATTAAACGGGGAGCTGTTTTTT.

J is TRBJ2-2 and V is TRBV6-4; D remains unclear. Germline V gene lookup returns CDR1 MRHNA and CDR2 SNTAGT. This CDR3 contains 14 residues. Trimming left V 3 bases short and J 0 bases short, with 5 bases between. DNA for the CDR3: TGTGCCAGCAGTGAGGCACCGAACACCGGGGAGCTGTTTTTT. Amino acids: CASSEAPNTGELFF.

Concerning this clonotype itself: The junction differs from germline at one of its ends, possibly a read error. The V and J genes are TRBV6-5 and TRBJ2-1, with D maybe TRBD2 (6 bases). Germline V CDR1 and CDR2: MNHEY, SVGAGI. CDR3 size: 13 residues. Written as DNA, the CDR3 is TGTGCCAGCAGTCTCGGGGGACGGCATGACCAGTTCTTC. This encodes CASSLGGRHDQFF.

The CDR3 loop is CASSEYEDSYEQYF. The CDR3, as DNA: TGTGCCAGCAGTGAATATGAGGACTCCTACGAGCAGTACTTC. The genes are TRBV2 and TRBJ2-7; no firm D call. This CDR3 has 14 amino acids. CDR1 is SNHLY and CDR2 is FYNNEI in the germline V gene. The V gene lost 2 bases and the J gene lost 0 bases, with 8 bases spanning the gap.

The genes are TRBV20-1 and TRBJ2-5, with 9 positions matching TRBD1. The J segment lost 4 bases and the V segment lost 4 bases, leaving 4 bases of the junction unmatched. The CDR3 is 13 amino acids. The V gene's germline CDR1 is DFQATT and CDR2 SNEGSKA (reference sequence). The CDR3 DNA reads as TGCAGTGCTAATACGGGACAGGGAGAGACCCAGTACTTC. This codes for CSANTGQGETQYF.

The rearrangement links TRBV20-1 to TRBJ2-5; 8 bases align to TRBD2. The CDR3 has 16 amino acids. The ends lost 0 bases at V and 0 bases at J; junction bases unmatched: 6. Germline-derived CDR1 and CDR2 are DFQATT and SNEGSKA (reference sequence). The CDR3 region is CSARDRVAGYQETQYF. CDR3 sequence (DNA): TGCAGTGCTAGAGATAGGGTAGCGGGGTACCAAGAGACCCAGTACTTC.

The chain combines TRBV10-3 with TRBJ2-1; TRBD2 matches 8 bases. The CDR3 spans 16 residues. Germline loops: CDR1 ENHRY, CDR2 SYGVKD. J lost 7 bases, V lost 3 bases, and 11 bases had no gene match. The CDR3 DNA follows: TGTGCCATCAGTGAAAGAGCGGGAGACAGCCGGAATGAGCAGTTCTTC. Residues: CAISERAGDSRNEQFF.

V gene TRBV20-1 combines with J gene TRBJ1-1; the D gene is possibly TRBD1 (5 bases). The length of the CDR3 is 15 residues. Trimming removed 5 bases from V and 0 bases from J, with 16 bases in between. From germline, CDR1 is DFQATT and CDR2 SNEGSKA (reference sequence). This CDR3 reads CSAARDGVMNTEAFF. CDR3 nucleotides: TGCAGTGCTGCCCGGGACGGAGTCATGAACACTGAAGCTTTCTTT.

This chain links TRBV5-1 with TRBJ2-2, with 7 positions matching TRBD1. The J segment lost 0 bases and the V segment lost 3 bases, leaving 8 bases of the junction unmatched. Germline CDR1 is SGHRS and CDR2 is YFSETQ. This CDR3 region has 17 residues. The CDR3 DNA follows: TGCGCCAGCAGCTGGCCCCGACAGGGACCGAACACCGGGGAGCTGTTTTTT. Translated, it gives CASSWPRQGPNTGELFF.

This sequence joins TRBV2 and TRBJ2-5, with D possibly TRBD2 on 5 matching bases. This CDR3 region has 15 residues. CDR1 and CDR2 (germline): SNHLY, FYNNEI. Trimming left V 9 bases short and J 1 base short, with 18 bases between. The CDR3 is CARPPGNHTQETQYF. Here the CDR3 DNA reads TGTGCCAGACCGCCGGGGAACCATACCCAAGAGACCCAGTACTTC.

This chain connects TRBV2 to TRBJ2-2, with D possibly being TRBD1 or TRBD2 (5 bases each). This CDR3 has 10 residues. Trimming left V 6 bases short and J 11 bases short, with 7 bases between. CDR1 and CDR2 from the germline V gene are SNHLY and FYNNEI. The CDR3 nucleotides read TGTGCCAGCAGGGGGGTAGAGCTGTTTTTT. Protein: CASRGVELFF.

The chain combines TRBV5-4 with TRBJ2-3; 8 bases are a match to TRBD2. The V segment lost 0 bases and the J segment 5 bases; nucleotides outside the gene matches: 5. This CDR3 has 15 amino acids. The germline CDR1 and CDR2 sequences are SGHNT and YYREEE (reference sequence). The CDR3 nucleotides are TGTGCCAGCAGCTTGGACTCGGGGGGGATAGATACGCAGTATTTT. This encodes CASSLDSGGIDTQYF.

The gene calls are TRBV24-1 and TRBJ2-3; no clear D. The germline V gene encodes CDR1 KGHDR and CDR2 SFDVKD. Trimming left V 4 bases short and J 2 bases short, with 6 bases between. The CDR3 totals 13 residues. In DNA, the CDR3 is TGTGCCACCAGTGAACCGTACACAGATACGCAGTATTTT. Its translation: CATSEPYTDTQYF.

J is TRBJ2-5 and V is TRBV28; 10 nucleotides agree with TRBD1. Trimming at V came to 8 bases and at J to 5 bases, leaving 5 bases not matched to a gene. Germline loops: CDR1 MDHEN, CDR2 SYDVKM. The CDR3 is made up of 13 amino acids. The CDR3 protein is CASSTGGWETQYF. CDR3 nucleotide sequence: TGTGCCAGCTCGACAGGGGGCTGGGAGACCCAGTACTTC.

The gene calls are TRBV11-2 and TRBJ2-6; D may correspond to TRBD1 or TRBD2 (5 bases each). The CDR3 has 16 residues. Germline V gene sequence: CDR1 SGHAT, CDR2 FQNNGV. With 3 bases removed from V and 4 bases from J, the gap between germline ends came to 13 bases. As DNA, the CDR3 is TGTGCCAGCAGCTTCGGTTGGGGGAAGGGGGCCAACGTCCTGACTTTC. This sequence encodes CASSFGWGKGANVLTF.

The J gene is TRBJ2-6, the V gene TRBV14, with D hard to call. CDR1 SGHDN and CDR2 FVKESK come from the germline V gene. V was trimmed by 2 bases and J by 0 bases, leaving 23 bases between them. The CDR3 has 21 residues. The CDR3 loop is CASSQSKVGARPYSGANVLTF. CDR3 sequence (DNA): TGTGCCAGCAGCCAATCCAAGGTCGGTGCAAGACCCTACTCTGGGGCCAACGTCCTGACTTTC. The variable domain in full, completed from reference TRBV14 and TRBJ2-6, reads EAGVTQFPSHSVIEKGQTVTLRCDPISGHDNLYWYRRVMGKEIKFLLHFVKESKQDESGMPNNRFLAERTGGTYSTLKVQPAELEDSGVYFCASSQSKVGARPYSGANVLTFGAGSRLTVL.

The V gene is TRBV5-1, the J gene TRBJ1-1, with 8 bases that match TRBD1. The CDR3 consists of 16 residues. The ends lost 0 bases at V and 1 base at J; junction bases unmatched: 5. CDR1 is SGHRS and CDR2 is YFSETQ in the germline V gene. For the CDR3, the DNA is TGCGCCAGCAGCTTGGATAACAGGGGGTGGAACACTGAAGCTTTCTTT. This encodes CASSLDNRGWNTEAFF.

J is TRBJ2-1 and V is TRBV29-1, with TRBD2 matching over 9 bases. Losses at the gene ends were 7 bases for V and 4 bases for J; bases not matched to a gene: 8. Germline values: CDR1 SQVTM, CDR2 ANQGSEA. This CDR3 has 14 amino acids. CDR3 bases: TGCAGCGCGTTCCGACTAGCGGCGTACAATGAGCAGTTCTTC. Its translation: CSAFRLAAYNEQFF.

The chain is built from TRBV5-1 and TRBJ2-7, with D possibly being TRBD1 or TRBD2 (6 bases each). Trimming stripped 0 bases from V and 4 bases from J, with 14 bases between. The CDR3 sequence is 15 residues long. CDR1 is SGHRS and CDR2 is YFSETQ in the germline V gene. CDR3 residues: CASSLAGGRRYEQYF. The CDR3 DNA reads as TGCGCCAGCAGCTTGGCCGGGGGCAGGAGGTACGAGCAGTACTTC.

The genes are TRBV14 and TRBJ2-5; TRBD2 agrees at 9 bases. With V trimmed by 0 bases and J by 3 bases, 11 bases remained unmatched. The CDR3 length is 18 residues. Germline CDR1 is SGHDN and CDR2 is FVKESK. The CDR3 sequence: CASSQDRGGRAREETQYF. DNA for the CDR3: TGTGCCAGCAGCCAAGATCGGGGCGGGAGGGCCCGTGAAGAGACCCAGTACTTC.

CDR3 in DNA: TGTGCCAGTAGTTCTGTTGGGGGCCGGCCCCAGCATTTT. This sequence encodes CASSSVGGRPQHF. The chain links TRBV19 to TRBJ1-5; a weak D match, TRBD1 (6 bases). CDR3 length equals 13 residues. Per germline, CDR1 LNHDA and CDR2 SQIVND (reference sequence). V was shortened by 5 bases and J by 9 bases, with 14 bases between the two germline ends.

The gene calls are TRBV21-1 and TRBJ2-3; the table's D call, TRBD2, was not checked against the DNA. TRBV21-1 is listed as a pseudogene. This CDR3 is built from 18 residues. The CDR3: CASSKGLAGGTSTDTQYF. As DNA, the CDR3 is TGTGCCAGCAGCAAGGGACTAGCGGGGGGAACTAGCACAGATACGCAGTATTTT.

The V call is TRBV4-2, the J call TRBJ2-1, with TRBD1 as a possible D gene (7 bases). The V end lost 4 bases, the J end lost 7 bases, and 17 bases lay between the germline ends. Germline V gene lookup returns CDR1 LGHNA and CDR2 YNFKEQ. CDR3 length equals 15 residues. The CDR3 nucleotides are TGTGCCAGCAGCCCCAGGGGGGACGGTGCGAATGAGCAGTTCTTC. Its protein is CASSPRGDGANEQFF.

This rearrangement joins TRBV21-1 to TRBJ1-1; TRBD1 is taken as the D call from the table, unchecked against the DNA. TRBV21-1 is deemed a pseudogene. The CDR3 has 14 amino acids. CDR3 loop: CASIPGGGNTEAFF. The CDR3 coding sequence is TGTGCCAGCATCCCCGGGGGAGGGAACACTGAAGCTTTCTTT.

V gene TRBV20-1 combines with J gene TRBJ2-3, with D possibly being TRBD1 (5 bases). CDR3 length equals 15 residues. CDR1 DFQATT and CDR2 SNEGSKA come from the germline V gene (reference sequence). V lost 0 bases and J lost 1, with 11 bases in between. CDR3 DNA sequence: TGCAGTGCTAGAGATCCGGGCAGGGGCACAGATACGCAGTATTTT. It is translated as CSARDPGRGTDTQYF.

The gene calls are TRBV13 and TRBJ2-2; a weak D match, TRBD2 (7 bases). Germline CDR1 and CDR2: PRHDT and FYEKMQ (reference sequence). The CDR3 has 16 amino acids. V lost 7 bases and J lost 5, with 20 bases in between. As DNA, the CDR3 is TGTGCCAGCACCGAAACGAACAAGGGGGGGACCGGGGAGCTGTTTTTT. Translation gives CASTETNKGGTGELFF.

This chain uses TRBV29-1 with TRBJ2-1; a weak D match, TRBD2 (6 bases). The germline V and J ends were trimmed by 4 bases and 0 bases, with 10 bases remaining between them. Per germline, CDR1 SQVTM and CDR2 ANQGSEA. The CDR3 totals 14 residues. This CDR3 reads CSVGRDSSYNEQFF. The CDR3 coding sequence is TGCAGCGTTGGTAGGGACTCCTCCTACAATGAGCAGTTCTTC.